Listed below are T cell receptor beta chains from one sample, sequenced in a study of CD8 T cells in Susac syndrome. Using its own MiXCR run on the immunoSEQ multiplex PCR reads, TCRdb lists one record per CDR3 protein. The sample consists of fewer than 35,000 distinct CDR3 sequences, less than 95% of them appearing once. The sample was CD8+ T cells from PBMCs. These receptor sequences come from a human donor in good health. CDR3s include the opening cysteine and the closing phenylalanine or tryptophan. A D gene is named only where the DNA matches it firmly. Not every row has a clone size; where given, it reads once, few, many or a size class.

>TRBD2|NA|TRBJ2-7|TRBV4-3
TGCGCCAGCAGCCAAGAAGAACCCGGGACTAGCCCCTACTACGAGCAGTACTTC
CASSQEEPGTSPYYEQYF
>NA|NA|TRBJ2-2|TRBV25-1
TGTGCCAGCAGTGAACTCGGGACGGACAACACCGGGGAGCTGTTTTTT
CASSELGTDNTGELFF
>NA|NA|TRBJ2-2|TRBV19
TGTGCCAGTACAGGGTTGGACACCGGGGAGCTGTTTTTT
CASTGLDTGELFF
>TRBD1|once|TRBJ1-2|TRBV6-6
TGTGCCAGCAGTTACGTCCTGACAGGGGGCGTCTATGGCTACACCTTC
CASSYVLTGGVYGYTF
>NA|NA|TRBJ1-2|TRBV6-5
TGTGCCAGCAGTTACTCCACAACCGGATATGGCTACACCTTC
CASSYSTTGYGYTF
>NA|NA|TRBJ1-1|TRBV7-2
TGTGCCAGCAGCTTGTTCTCCGGCACTGAAGCTTTCTTT
CASSLFSGTEAFF
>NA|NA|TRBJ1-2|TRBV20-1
TGCAGTGCCCTCCTCCCGGCCTATGGCTACACCTTC
CSALLPAYGYTF
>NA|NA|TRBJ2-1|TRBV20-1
TGCAGTGCGAGGAGGGTTGAGCAGTTCTTC
CSARRVEQFF
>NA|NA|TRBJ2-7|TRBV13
TGTGCCAGCAGCATAGGTCTCTCCTACGAGCAGTACTTC
CASSIGLSYEQYF
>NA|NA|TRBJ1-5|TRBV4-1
TGCGCCAGCAGCTTTAGGGTAGGCGGCAATCAGCCCCAGCATTTT
CASSFRVGGNQPQHF
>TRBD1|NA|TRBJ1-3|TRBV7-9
TGTGCCAGCAGTCCCCTTGAAAGGGGGCGAGGAAACACCATATATTTT
CASSPLERGRGNTIYF
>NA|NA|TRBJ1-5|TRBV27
TGTGCCAGCGGGTATAGCAATCAGCCCCAGCATTTT
CASGYSNQPQHF
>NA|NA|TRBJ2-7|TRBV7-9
TGTGCCAGCAGCTTAGGGTCCCGGTACGAGCAGTACTTC
CASSLGSRYEQYF
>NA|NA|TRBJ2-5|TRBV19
TGTGCCAGTCGCTCGGGGACAGCGGGGCAAGAGACCCAGTACTTC
CASRSGTAGQETQYF
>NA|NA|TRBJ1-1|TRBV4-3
TGCGCCAGCAGCCAAGATACAGGGCGCAACACTGAAGCTTTCTTT
CASSQDTGRNTEAFF
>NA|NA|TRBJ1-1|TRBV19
TGTGCCAGCCGAATTCAGGGTACTGAAGCTTTCTTT
CASRIQGTEAFF
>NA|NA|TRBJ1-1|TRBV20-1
TGCAGTGCTAGAGAGCACCGGGGTCGCACTGAAGCTTTCTTT
CSAREHRGRTEAFF
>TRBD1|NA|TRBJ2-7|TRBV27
TGTGCCAGCAGTTTTACCGGGACAGGGACCTACGAGCAGTACTTC
CASSFTGTGTYEQYF
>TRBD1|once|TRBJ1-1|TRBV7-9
TGTGCCAGCAGCCCCCGACAGGGTGCGAACACTGAAGCTTTCTTT
CASSPRQGANTEAFF
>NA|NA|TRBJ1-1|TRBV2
TGTGCCACCCTCCTGGTGAACACTGAAGCTTTCTTT
CATLLVNTEAFF
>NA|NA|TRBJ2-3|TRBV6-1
TGTGCCAGCAGTGAATGGGCAGTCCAAGATACGCAGTATTTT
CASSEWAVQDTQYF
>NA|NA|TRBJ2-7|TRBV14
TGTGCCAGCAGCCAAAGGGGACCGGGAAGCTCCTACGAGCAGTACTTC
CASSQRGPGSSYEQYF